This entry lists 19 T cell receptor beta chains sequenced from one sample in a study of blood T cell repertoires in COVID-19. Some clones are missing from TCRdb's copy, which holds only in-frame ones; the method was immunoSEQ multiplex PCR. In the table there are around 77,000 clones, roughly 80% of which are singletons. Input material: peripheral blood. The receptors stem from a human donor in a cohort sampled during active COVID-19.

The genes are TRBV3-1 (or the pseudogene TRBV3-2) and TRBJ2-7; TRBD1 matches at 7 bases. V lost 3 bases, J lost 4 bases, and 6 bases stayed unmatched. This CDR3 is 14 amino acids long. Germline assignment: CDR1 LGHDT and CDR2 YNNKEL (reference sequence). The CDR3 nucleotides read TGTGCCAGCAGCCACGGGGACAGAGATTACGAGCAGTACTTC. It is translated as CASSHGDRDYEQYF.

The chain couples TRBV15 to TRBJ2-7; 11 nucleotides line up with TRBD1. The CDR3 loop spans 17 amino acids. The V and J ends lost 0 bases and 6 bases, in that order; junction bases with no gene match: 10. CDR1 LNHNV and CDR2 YYDKDF come from the germline V gene (reference sequence). CDR3 sequence reads: CATSRDSGQGAIGEQYF. The CDR3 nucleotides read TGTGCCACCAGCAGAGATTCAGGACAGGGGGCAATCGGCGAGCAGTACTTC.

This chain joins TRBV7-2 and TRBJ2-5; a possible D gene is TRBD2 (5 bases). Between the trimmed V and J ends, which lost 2 bases and 5 bases, there was a span of 9 bases. Germline loops: CDR1 SGHTA, CDR2 FQGNSA. The CDR3 is 13 amino acids. In DNA, the CDR3 is TGTGCCAGCAGCTTATGGGAGACCGAGACCCAGTACTTC. This translates into CASSLWETETQYF.

This rearrangement joins TRBV2 to TRBJ2-7; TRBD1 agrees at 10 bases. The trim removed 7 bases at V and 6 bases at J, leaving 6 bases unmatched. There are 13 residues in the CDR3. The V gene's germline CDR1 is SNHLY and CDR2 FYNNEI. The CDR3 nucleotides read TGTGCCAGCAACCGGGACAGGGGATTCGAGCAGTACTTC. Residues: CASNRDRGFEQYF. Using reference TRBV2 and TRBJ2-7 for the parts outside the CDR3, the full variable domain is EPEVTQTPSHQVTQMGQEVILRCVPISNHLYFYWYRQILGQKVEFLVSFYNNEISEKSEIFDDQFSVERPDGSNFTLKIRSTKLEDSAMYFCASNRDRGFEQYFGPGTRLTVT.

This rearrangement joins TRBV5-1 to TRBJ1-1; no reliable D call. CDR1 and CDR2 (germline): SGHRS, YFSETQ. The ends were cut back, 6 bases at V and 0 bases at J, with 15 bases in the middle. The CDR3 length is 15 residues. CDR3 amino acids: CASTRTAGLNTEAFF. Written as DNA, the CDR3 is TGCGCCAGCACCCGGACGGCGGGCCTGAACACTGAAGCTTTCTTT.

This clone was detected a few times. The V call is TRBV27, the J call TRBJ2-7; TRBD1 might be the D (6 bases). This CDR3 is 17 amino acids long. Germline lookup yields CDR1 MNHEY and CDR2 SMNVEV (reference sequence). The ends were cut back, 4 bases at V and 3 bases at J, with 22 bases in the middle. Written as DNA, the CDR3 is TGTGCCAGCAGTTCCCTAGGAACAGGGACCGACAACTACGAGCAGTACTTC. Encoded protein: CASSSLGTGTDNYEQYF.

The rearrangement links TRBV7-9 to TRBJ2-5; no reliable D call. This CDR3 is 14 amino acids long. V was shortened by 2 bases and J by 5 bases, with 12 bases between the two germline ends. Germline loops: CDR1 SEHNR, CDR2 FQNEAQ (reference sequence). The CDR3: CASSLNDPRETQYF. In nucleotides, the CDR3 is TGTGCCAGCAGCTTAAACGACCCCAGGGAGACCCAGTACTTC.

The chain recombines TRBV30 with TRBJ2-7; D is possibly TRBD2 (5 bases). From germline, CDR1 is GTSNPN and CDR2 SVGIG (reference sequence). The V end was cut by 0 bases, the J end by 5 bases, with 14 bases between. CDR3 length equals 14 residues. The CDR3 DNA is TGTGCCTGGAGTGTAAATTCGGGGAAAGACGAGCAGTACTTC. It specifies CAWSVNSGKDEQYF.

The gene calls are TRBV19 and TRBJ1-5, with TRBD1 matching over 7 bases. V lost 4 bases and J lost 0; bases outside the gene matches: 3. This CDR3 comprises 15 residues. Germline V gives CDR1 LNHDA, CDR2 SQIVND (reference sequence). The CDR3 is CASSTGTVSNQPQHF. Written as DNA, the CDR3 is TGTGCCAGTAGTACCGGGACAGTTAGCAATCAGCCCCAGCATTTT.

The table lists this clone with a few counts. The chain uses TRBV27 and TRBJ2-1; 11 bases are shared with TRBD2. The CDR3 length is 15 residues. After removal of 3 bases from V and 7 bases from J, the junction contained 5 bases not matched to a gene. Germline values: CDR1 MNHEY, CDR2 SMNVEV (reference sequence). Written as DNA, the CDR3 is TGTGCCAGCAGTTTCACTAGCGGGGGAGGTAATGAGCAGTTCTTC. Protein product: CASSFTSGGGNEQFF.

V is TRBV7-9 and J is TRBJ1-1, with 9 positions matching TRBD1. Germline V gene lookup returns CDR1 SEHNR and CDR2 FQNEAQ (reference sequence). V shed 3 bases and J 2 bases; nucleotides not matched to a gene: 4. This CDR3 has 15 amino acids. CDR3 loop: CASSFKGQGNTEAFF. DNA of the CDR3: TGTGCCAGCAGCTTCAAGGGACAGGGTAACACTGAAGCTTTCTTT. Combining the CDR3 with reference TRBV7-9 and TRBJ1-1 gives the whole variable domain DTGVSQNPRHKITKRGQNVTFRCDPISEHNRLYWYRQTLGQGPEFLTYFQNEAQLEKSRLLSDRFSAERPKGSFSTLEIQRTEQGDSAMYLCASSFKGQGNTEAFFGQGTRLTVV.

The chain carries TRBV18 and TRBJ1-2; weak D call: TRBD1 (6 bases). The CDR3 contains 13 residues. V was clipped by 6 bases and J by 7 bases, with 15 bases between them. Germline V gene data show CDR1 as KGHSH and CDR2 as LQKENI. Here the CDR3 reads CASSYRTDGGYTF. The CDR3 DNA sequence: TGTGCCAGCTCCTATAGGACAGACGGTGGCTACACCTTC.

The gene calls are TRBV5-6 and TRBJ1-5, with D possibly being TRBD1 (5 bases). The V end was cut by 0 bases, the J end by 5 bases, with 9 bases between. Germline values: CDR1 SGHDT, CDR2 YYEEEE. The CDR3 contains 14 residues. This CDR3 is CASSLAGGDQPQHF. The CDR3 DNA reads as TGTGCCAGCAGCTTGGCCGGGGGGGATCAGCCCCAGCATTTT. The full variable domain, completed using reference TRBV5-6 and TRBJ1-5, is DAGVTQSPTHLIKTRGQQVTLRCSPKSGHDTVSWYQQALGQGPQFIFQYYEEEERQRGNFPDRFSGHQFPNYSSELNVNALLLGDSALYLCASSLAGGDQPQHFGDGTRLSIL.

The chain joins TRBV6-5 to TRBJ1-2; D ambiguous. V gave up 6 bases and J gave up 6 bases, with 17 bases separating them. The CDR3 has 14 residues. Germline V gene data show CDR1 as MNHEY and CDR2 as SVGAGI. CDR3 region: CASRLVASSDGYTF. CDR3 DNA sequence: TGTGCCAGCAGATTAGTAGCCTCCTCCGATGGCTACACCTTC.

The V gene is TRBV6-6, the J gene TRBJ2-7; 8 bases align to TRBD1. The J segment lost 4 bases and the V segment lost 0 bases, leaving 5 bases of the junction unmatched. CDR1 MNHNY and CDR2 SVGAGI come from the germline V gene (reference sequence). The CDR3 totals 15 residues. The CDR3 sequence is CASSYSGQVAYEQYF. The DNA of the CDR3 is TGTGCCAGCAGTTACTCGGGACAGGTGGCTTACGAGCAGTACTTC.

The rearrangement joins TRBV5-8 to TRBJ2-3, with 8 bases fitting TRBD1. The CDR3 has 16 amino acids. J gave up 0 bases and V 4 bases, and 7 bases lay outside the gene matches. Germline-derived CDR1 and CDR2 are SGHTS and YDEGEE. CDR3 protein: CASSPGQVASTDTQYF. DNA for the CDR3: TGTGCCAGCAGCCCGGGACAGGTCGCTAGCACAGATACGCAGTATTTT. Full variable domain (rest looked up from reference TRBV5-8 and TRBJ2-3): EAGVTQSPTHLIKTRGQQATLRCSPISGHTSVYWYQQALGLGLQFLLWYDEGEERNRGNFPPRFSGRQFPNYSSELNVNALELEDSALYLCASSPGQVASTDTQYFGPGTRLTVL.

This clone appeared once. The rearrangement uses TRBV3-1 (or the pseudogene TRBV3-2) and TRBJ2-1; maybe TRBD2 (5 bases). Trimming removed 5 bases from V and 7 bases from J, with 18 bases in between. This CDR3 has 15 amino acids. Germline V gene data show CDR1 as LGHDT and CDR2 as YNNKEL (reference sequence). The CDR3 here is CASSFPRTSGNEQFF. The CDR3, as DNA: TGTGCCAGCAGCTTCCCACGGACCTCGGGAAATGAGCAGTTCTTC.

The V and J genes are TRBV4-2 and TRBJ1-3; no clear D gene. This CDR3 is built from 16 residues. The germline gives CDR1 LGHNA, CDR2 YNFKEQ. The V gene lost 1 base and the J gene lost 0 bases, with 10 bases spanning the gap. The CDR3 loop reads CASSQVEASSGNTIYF. The CDR3 coding sequence is TGTGCCAGCAGCCAAGTTGAAGCGAGCTCTGGAAACACCATATATTTT.

This clone was seen repeatedly, ten times or more. The chain joins TRBV7-9 to TRBJ2-1; 11 bases align to TRBD2. Trimming took 4 bases from V and 8 from J; bases not matched to a gene: 10. In germline, CDR1 is SEHNR, CDR2 FQNEAQ (reference sequence). The CDR3 has 16 amino acids. The CDR3 is CASSSTTGTSGYEQFF. CDR3 sequence (DNA): TGTGCCAGCAGCTCAACTACCGGGACTAGCGGATATGAGCAGTTCTTC.